The clone carrying this T cell receptor (beta chain) was counted a few times. The entry originates in a study of blood T cells in healthy people across ages. About the research overall: Per every two T cells, about one barcoded beta molecule was captured by template switching.

This CDR3 comprises 12 residues. Trimming took off 8 bases at V and 4 bases at J, with 8 bases between the two ends. The germline gives CDR1 LNHNV, CDR2 YYDKDF (reference sequence). At least 5 micrograms of total RNA were extracted per sample. Using a J-beta primer mix together with a sample-barcoded 5' primer, a second PCR was run for roughly 6 to 12 cycles. TCRdb processed the 5' RACE reads anew with MiXCR; each CDR3 protein has one entry. This sample has 700,000 or so distinct CDR3 sequences, with 22% found just once. The source of this sequence is a man aged 65 to 85 in good health. Sequenced input: blood. The V gene is TRBV15, the J gene TRBJ2-2; D is unresolved. CDR3 amino acids: CATGRVTGELFF. The CDR3 nucleotides are TGTGCCACCGGAAGGGTCACCGGGGAGCTGTTTTTT.